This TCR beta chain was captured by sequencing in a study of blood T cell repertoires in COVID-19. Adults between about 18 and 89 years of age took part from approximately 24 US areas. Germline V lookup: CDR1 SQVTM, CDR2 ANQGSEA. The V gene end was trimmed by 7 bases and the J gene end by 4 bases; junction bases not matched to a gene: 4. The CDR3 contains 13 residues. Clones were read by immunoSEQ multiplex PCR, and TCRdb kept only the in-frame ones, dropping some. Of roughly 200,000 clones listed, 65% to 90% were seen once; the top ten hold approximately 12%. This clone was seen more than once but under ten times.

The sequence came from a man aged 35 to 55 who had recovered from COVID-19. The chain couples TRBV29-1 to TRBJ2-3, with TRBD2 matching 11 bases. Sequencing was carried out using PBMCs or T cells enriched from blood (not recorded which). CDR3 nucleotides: TGCAGCGCATTGACTAGCGGGGCAGATACGCAGTATTTT. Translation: CSALTSGADTQYF.